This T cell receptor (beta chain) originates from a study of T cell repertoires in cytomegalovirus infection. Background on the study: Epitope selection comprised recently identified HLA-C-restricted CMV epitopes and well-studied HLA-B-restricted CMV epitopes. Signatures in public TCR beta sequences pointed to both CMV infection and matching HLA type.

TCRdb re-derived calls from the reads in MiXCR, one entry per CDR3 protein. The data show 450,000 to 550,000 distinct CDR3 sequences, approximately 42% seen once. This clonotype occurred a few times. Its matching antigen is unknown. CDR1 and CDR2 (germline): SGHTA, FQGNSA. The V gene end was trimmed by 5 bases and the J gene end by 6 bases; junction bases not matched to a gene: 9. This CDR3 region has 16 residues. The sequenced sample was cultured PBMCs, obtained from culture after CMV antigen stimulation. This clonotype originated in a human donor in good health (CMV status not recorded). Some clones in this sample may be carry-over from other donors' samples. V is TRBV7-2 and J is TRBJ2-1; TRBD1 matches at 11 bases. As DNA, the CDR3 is TGTGCCAGCAGCCGACCCCGGGACAGGGGGTTCAATGAGCAGTTCTTC. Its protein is CASSRPRDRGFNEQFF.